Each of the 25 T cell receptor beta chains below was sequenced from the same sample in a study of CD8+ T cells in alopecia areata. After isolation, RNA underwent reverse transcription to generate cDNA as the sequencing template. Clones were sequenced by immunoSEQ multiplex PCR, and TCRdb holds only the in-frame ones, with some missing. The table lists around 190,000 clones, 45% to 70% of them singletons, with approximately 4.9% in the top ten. The material sequenced was CD8+ T cells sorted from blood. These receptors were taken from a human donor in good health.

CDR3 nucleotides: TGTGCCAGCAGCTCACCACCAAGAATAGAGGGTGGTCAGCCCCAGCATTTT. This sequence encodes CASSSPPRIEGGQPQHF. The rearrangement joins TRBV7-8 to TRBJ1-5; D ambiguous. The CDR3 consists of 17 residues. CDR1 is SGHVS, CDR2 FQNEAQ, per germline. V lost 4 bases and J lost 6, with 22 bases in between.

The chain couples TRBV9 to TRBJ2-2; 10 bases agree with TRBD1. This CDR3 contains 16 residues. In germline, CDR1 is SGDLS, CDR2 YYNGEE. V was pared by 3 bases and J by 1 base, with 3 bases of the junction left unmatched. This CDR3 is CASSAGQGRNTGELFF. CDR3 sequence (DNA): TGTGCCAGCAGCGCGGGACAGGGGCGGAACACCGGGGAGCTGTTTTTT.

This sequence joins TRBV7-6 and TRBJ1-2; 9 bases agree with TRBD1. Germline V CDR1 and CDR2: SGHVS, FNYEAQ. The CDR3 extends over 14 amino acids. V shed 1 base and J 3 bases; nucleotides not matched to a gene: 0. CDR3 in DNA: TGTGCCAGCAGCTTAGGACAGGGGGACTATGGCTACACCTTC. It translates to CASSLGQGDYGYTF.

This clone appeared a few times. V usage is TRBV27 and J usage is TRBJ2-3, with TRBD2 identical over 9 bases. V was clipped by 3 bases and J by 11 bases; unmatched bases: 12. The CDR3 runs to 15 residues. Germline V gives CDR1 MNHEY, CDR2 SMNVEV (reference sequence). Here the CDR3 DNA reads TGTGCCAGCAGTTTCGCTAGCGGGGCGGCTCTAGGGCAGTATTTT. Its translation is CASSFASGAALGQYF.

This clone has only one observation. The gene calls are TRBV27 and TRBJ2-6, with no clear D. CDR1 is MNHEY, CDR2 SMNVEV, per germline (reference sequence). The CDR3 runs 13 residues. Trimming stripped 10 bases from V and 4 bases from J, with 11 bases between. DNA for the CDR3: TGTGCCACCGGGCCCGGGGGGGCCAACGTCCTGACTTTC. This codes for CATGPGGANVLTF. The full variable domain, with the rest looked up from reference TRBV27 and TRBJ2-6, is EAQVTQNPRYLITVTGKKLTVTCSQNMNHEYMSWYRQDPGLGLRQIYYSMNVEVTDKGDVPEGYKVSRKEKRNFPLILESPSPNQTSLYFCATGPGGANVLTFGAGSRLTVL.

This clone was observed a handful of times. V is TRBV5-4 and J is TRBJ2-4, with a weak D call TRBD2 (5 bases). This CDR3 has 12 residues. Trimming left V 4 bases short and J 10 bases short, with 12 bases between. CDR1 and CDR2 (germline): SGHNT, YYREEE (reference sequence). CDR3 coding DNA: TGTGCCAGCAGCCCGGACGGGGAAATTCAGTACTTC. This translates into CASSPDGEIQYF.

The chain employs TRBV5-6 and TRBJ1-2; tentatively, D is TRBD1 (5 bases). The V and J ends lost 4 bases and 0 bases respectively, with 10 bases between them. This CDR3 has 14 residues. In germline, CDR1 is SGHDT, CDR2 YYEEEE. CDR3 sequence reads: CASSLGRTNYGYTF. The DNA for the CDR3 is TGTGCCAGCAGCCTGGGACGGACTAACTATGGCTACACCTTC. Together with reference TRBV5-6 and TRBJ1-2, the CDR3 gives the full variable domain: DAGVTQSPTHLIKTRGQQVTLRCSPKSGHDTVSWYQQALGQGPQFIFQYYEEEERQRGNFPDRFSGHQFPNYSSELNVNALLLGDSALYLCASSLGRTNYGYTFGSGTRLTVV.

This sequence joins TRBV29-1 and TRBJ2-7, with D perhaps matching TRBD1 (6 bases). CDR3 size: 11 residues. The germline V gene has CDR1 SQVTM and CDR2 ANQGSEA. Trimming removed 4 bases from V and 5 bases from J, with 9 bases in between. The CDR3 DNA is TGCAGCGTTGCCAGGGGCGACGAGCAGTACTTC. Its translation: CSVARGDEQYF.

This sequence joins TRBV13 and TRBJ2-5; 11 bases match TRBD1. Trimming cost V 5 bases and J 4 bases; bases outside gene matches: 3. Germline V gene lookup returns CDR1 PRHDT and CDR2 FYEKMQ (reference sequence). This CDR3 has 14 residues. This CDR3 reads CASSPDRGRETQYF. CDR3 DNA sequence: TGTGCCAGCAGCCCGGACAGGGGGCGAGAGACCCAGTACTTC.

Worth noting for this clone: The identical CDR3 is also encoded by other nucleotide sequences in the sample. V usage is TRBV5-1 and J usage is TRBJ1-1; D is undetermined. Looked up from germline, CDR1 is SGHRS and CDR2 is YFSETQ. V lost 0 bases and J 0 bases, leaving 3 bases between the germline ends. This CDR3 spans 13 amino acids. The CDR3 loop reads CASSLGVNTEAFF. The DNA for the CDR3 is TGCGCCAGCAGCTTGGGCGTGAACACTGAAGCTTTCTTT.

This rearrangement joins TRBV29-1 to TRBJ2-1; D possibly uses TRBD1 or TRBD2 (5 bases each). V was shortened by 7 bases and J by 8 bases, with 18 bases between the two germline ends. The germline V gene has CDR1 SQVTM and CDR2 ANQGSEA. The CDR3 has 13 residues. CDR3 sequence: CSAETPGDHEQFF. In nucleotides, the CDR3 is TGCAGCGCCGAGACCCCTGGGGACCATGAGCAGTTCTTC.

The chain is built from TRBV5-1 and TRBJ1-1; 7 bases are a match to TRBD1. Germline lookup yields CDR1 SGHRS and CDR2 YFSETQ. J lost 4 bases, V lost 4 bases, and 10 bases had no gene match. CDR3 length equals 15 residues. CDR3 sequence reads: CASSLERQGSTEAFF. The CDR3 DNA is TGCGCCAGCAGCCTGGAGCGACAGGGAAGCACTGAAGCTTTCTTT.

J is TRBJ1-1 and V is TRBV11-2, with D tentatively TRBD1 (6 bases). CDR1 and CDR2 from the germline V gene are SGHAT and FQNNGV. The length of the CDR3 is 16 residues. Trimming removed 2 bases at V and 0 bases at J, with 13 bases between. The CDR3 spells CASSLRTADMNTEAFF. In DNA, the CDR3 is TGTGCCAGCAGCTTAAGGACAGCAGACATGAACACTGAAGCTTTCTTT. Full variable domain (remainder filled in from reference TRBV11-2 and TRBJ1-1): EAGVAQSPRYKIIEKRQSVAFWCNPISGHATLYWYQQILGQGPKLLIQFQNNGVVDDSQLPKDRFSAERLKGVDSTLKIQPAKLEDSAVYLCASSLRTADMNTEAFFGQGTRLTVV.

J is TRBJ1-1 and V is TRBV13, with unresolved D. Trimming took off 4 bases at V and 2 bases at J, with 8 bases between the two ends. This CDR3 is 13 amino acids long. Germline V gene data show CDR1 as PRHDT and CDR2 as FYEKMQ (reference sequence). CDR3 nucleotide sequence: TGTGCCAGCAGCTCCGGAGAAAACACTGAAGCTTTCTTT. Protein sequence: CASSSGENTEAFF.

The V and J genes are TRBV7-6 and TRBJ2-7; 12 bases are shared with TRBD2. Germline trimming cut 5 bases from V and 5 bases from J; bases unmatched to any gene: 7. This CDR3 comprises 15 residues. CDR1 is SGHVS, CDR2 FNYEAQ, per germline. As DNA, the CDR3 is TGTGCCAGCAGCCCGTTGACTAGCGGGGGTAACGAGCAGTACTTC. It specifies CASSPLTSGGNEQYF.

The V and J genes are TRBV29-1 and TRBJ1-1; D is undetermined. V was clipped by 7 bases and J by 1 base, with 13 bases between them. The CDR3 has 13 amino acids. The V gene's germline CDR1 is SQVTM and CDR2 ANQGSEA. The CDR3 sequence: CSAHPNTNTEAFF. In DNA form, the CDR3 reads TGCAGCGCTCACCCGAACACGAACACTGAAGCTTTCTTT.

The table lists this clone with a few counts. The V and J genes are TRBV5-4 and TRBJ2-2; 12 nucleotides line up with TRBD2. CDR3 length: 17 residues. The ends lost 0 bases at V and 5 bases at J; junction bases unmatched: 5. Per germline, CDR1 SGHNT and CDR2 YYREEE (reference sequence). CDR3 DNA sequence: TGTGCCAGCAGCTTGGGACTAGCGGGGGAGGGAACCGGGGAGCTGTTTTTT. It codes for CASSLGLAGEGTGELFF.

This clone was seen only a few times. The chain carries TRBV5-1 and TRBJ1-1; no firm D call. The V gene lost 0 bases and the J gene lost 0 bases, with 6 bases spanning the gap. The germline gives CDR1 SGHRS, CDR2 YFSETQ. The CDR3 is made up of 14 amino acids. The CDR3 spells CASSLVTLNTEAFF. In nucleotides, the CDR3 is TGCGCCAGCAGCTTGGTCACTTTGAACACTGAAGCTTTCTTT. The whole variable domain, filled in from reference TRBV5-1 and TRBJ1-1, reads KAGVTQTPRYLIKTRGQQVTLSCSPISGHRSVSWYQQTPGQGLQFLFEYFSETQRNKGNFPGRFSGRQFSNSRSEMNVSTLELGDSALYLCASSLVTLNTEAFFGQGTRLTVV.

V and J are TRBV5-4 and TRBJ2-3; D is unclear. The CDR3 is 14 residues long. CDR1 and CDR2 (germline): SGHNT, YYREEE (reference sequence). The V end was cut by 2 bases, the J end by 6 bases, with 13 bases between. CDR3 region: CASSLGIPRDTQYF. CDR3 nucleotides: TGTGCCAGCAGCTTAGGGATACCCCGCGATACGCAGTATTTT. Complete variable domain (other parts from reference TRBV5-4 and TRBJ2-3): ETGVTQSPTHLIKTRGQQVTLRCSSQSGHNTVSWYQQALGQGPQFIFQYYREEENGRGNFPPRFSGLQFPNYSSELNVNALELDDSALYLCASSLGIPRDTQYFGPGTRLTVL.

The V gene is TRBV6-1, the J gene TRBJ2-7; D unresolved. The V and J ends lost 5 bases and 5 bases respectively, with 7 bases between them. Germline CDR1 and CDR2: MNHNS and SASEGT. The CDR3 consists of 11 residues. The CDR3 loop is CASSPLHEQYF. CDR3 DNA: TGTGCCAGCAGTCCACTCCACGAGCAGTACTTC.

The V and J genes are TRBV5-4 and TRBJ1-1; 8 nucleotides align to TRBD1. CDR1 SGHNT and CDR2 YYREEE come from the germline V gene (reference sequence). With 2 bases clipped from V and 1 base from J, the junction kept 4 bases outside the gene matches. The CDR3 is made up of 15 amino acids. CDR3 region: CASSLTGTGNTEAFF. CDR3 coding DNA: TGTGCCAGCAGCTTAACCGGGACAGGGAACACTGAAGCTTTCTTT.

This sequence joins TRBV27 and TRBJ2-1; D possibly corresponds to TRBD2 (6 bases). This CDR3 has 14 amino acids. The germline V and J ends were trimmed by 6 bases and 9 bases, with 18 bases remaining between them. CDR1 and CDR2 (germline): MNHEY, SMNVEV (reference sequence). The CDR3 DNA reads TGTGCCAGCAGACCTGGGACTTCCCATGGTGAGCAGTTCTTC. Protein product: CASRPGTSHGEQFF.

The chain recombines TRBV11-2 with TRBJ2-7; 10 bases align to TRBD2. The ends lost 3 bases at V and 2 bases at J; junction bases unmatched: 4. The CDR3 has 15 residues. Germline V CDR1 and CDR2: SGHAT, FQNNGV. The CDR3 protein is CASSLASGGPYEQYF. Here the CDR3 DNA reads TGTGCCAGCAGCTTGGCTAGCGGGGGACCCTACGAGCAGTACTTC.

The V call is TRBV7-9, the J call TRBJ1-1; D gene ambiguous. CDR1 and CDR2 (germline): SEHNR, FQNEAQ (reference sequence). V was trimmed by 5 bases and J by 1 base, leaving 20 bases between them. CDR3 length: 17 residues. The CDR3 region has the DNA TGTGCCAGCAGCACAGCCGGCAGGACTAAAGGGAACACTGAAGCTTTCTTT. Translating it yields CASSTAGRTKGNTEAFF.

Concerning this clone itself: The sample holds other DNA sequences that translate to the same CDR3. The CDR3 loop is CASSLTGQTEAFF. The CDR3 DNA reads as TGCGCCAGCAGCTTGACAGGGCAGACTGAAGCTTTCTTT. The rearrangement joins TRBV5-1 to TRBJ1-1, with D possibly being TRBD1 (6 bases). V lost 1 base and J lost 5, with 9 bases in between. CDR1 is SGHRS and CDR2 is YFSETQ in the germline V gene. The CDR3 sequence is 13 residues long.